The 9 T cell receptor beta chains given below trace back to one sample, sequenced in a study of OX40 agonist ivuxolimab in advanced cancers. This table comes from immunoSEQ multiplex PCR, and its TCRdb copy is limited to in-frame clones, with some not included. The data contain around 38,000 clones, about nine tenths of them seen just once; the ten biggest clones take up approximately 9.7%. The sample in question was CD4+ or CD8+ T cells sorted from blood, obtained in a trial of the OX40 agonist ivuxolimab. These receptors were collected from an adult with an advanced solid tumor such as melanoma, head and neck, liver or kidney cancer.

The chain recombines TRBV27 with TRBJ1-6; 8 bases line up with TRBD1. The V segment lost 5 bases and the J segment 7 bases; nucleotides outside the gene matches: 4. Germline V gene sequence: CDR1 MNHEY, CDR2 SMNVEV (reference sequence). The CDR3 contains 14 residues. The CDR3 nucleotides are TGTGCCAGCAGTCAAACAGGGGGAAATTCACCCCTCCACTTT. Protein product: CASSQTGGNSPLHF.

This rearrangement joins TRBV10-3 to TRBJ2-1; D call uncertain. This CDR3 is built from 13 residues. Germline-derived CDR1 and CDR2 are ENHRY and SYGVKD. Between the trimmed V and J ends, which lost 0 bases and 9 bases, there was a span of 9 bases. The CDR3 DNA reads TGTGCCATCAGTGAGTCGGCTCCGAGTGAGCAGTTCTTC. This translates into CAISESAPSEQFF.

The V call is TRBV2, the J call TRBJ2-1; D perhaps matches TRBD2 (6 bases). Germline-derived CDR1 and CDR2 are SNHLY and FYNNEI. The CDR3 is 11 amino acids. Trimming shortened V by 8 bases and J by 9 bases, and 11 bases separated the two germline ends. DNA for the CDR3: TGTGCCAGCCTTGGGGGAGGTGAGCAGTTCTTC. It encodes CASLGGGEQFF.

This clone showed up just a few times. The V call is TRBV2, the J call TRBJ1-5; D ambiguous. The CDR3 spans 13 residues. The V gene's germline CDR1 is SNHLY and CDR2 FYNNEI. V lost 8 bases to trimming and J lost 4 bases, with 12 bases between them. CDR3 nucleotides: TGTGCCAGCGGTGGAAGTTTTAATCAGCCCCAGCATTTT. Protein sequence: CASGGSFNQPQHF.

V and J are TRBV19 and TRBJ1-5; possible D gene TRBD1, 5 bases. The germline V and J ends were trimmed by 5 bases and 1 base, with 15 bases remaining between them. The CDR3 consists of 16 residues. Germline V gene data show CDR1 as LNHDA and CDR2 as SQIVND (reference sequence). DNA for the CDR3: TGTGCCAGTAGTCCTAGCCGCGGGGGGAGCAATCAGCCCCAGCATTTT. This gives the protein CASSPSRGGSNQPQHF.

The CDR3, as DNA: TGTGCCTGGAGTGTCGGTAACGGCAATCAGCCCCAGCATTTT. Protein product: CAWSVGNGNQPQHF. The chain couples TRBV30 to TRBJ1-5; D is unresolved. V shed 0 bases and J shed 2 bases, with 8 bases lying between them. The CDR3 loop spans 14 amino acids. Germline V CDR1 and CDR2: GTSNPN, SVGIG (reference sequence).

This chain joins TRBV6-1 and TRBJ1-2; 7 bases align to TRBD1. Trimming cost V 3 bases and J 5 bases; bases outside gene matches: 3. Germline V gene lookup returns CDR1 MNHNS and CDR2 SASEGT. The CDR3 is 13 amino acids. CDR3 in DNA: TGTGCCAGCAGTGATGGGACAGTGTATGGCTACACCTTC. This gives the protein CASSDGTVYGYTF.

This clone has a single count. This chain uses TRBV2 with TRBJ2-7, with 8 bases aligning to TRBD1. This CDR3 spans 15 amino acids. The J segment lost 5 bases and the V segment lost 7 bases, leaving 13 bases of the junction unmatched. Germline V lookup: CDR1 SNHLY, CDR2 FYNNEI. CDR3 sequence reads: CASISPGQAFHEQYV. In nucleotides, the CDR3 is TGTGCCAGCATTTCCCCGGGACAGGCTTTCCACGAGCAGTACGTC.

The chain couples TRBV7-9 to TRBJ2-3; possibly TRBD1 or TRBD2 for D (5 bases each). Germline V CDR1 and CDR2: SEHNR, FQNEAQ (reference sequence). The V gene lost 5 bases and the J gene lost 4 bases, with 13 bases spanning the gap. The CDR3 runs 14 residues. The DNA for the CDR3 is TGTGCCAGCAGCCCCCCAACGGGGCCAGATACGCAGTATTTT. Its translation is CASSPPTGPDTQYF. Full variable domain (rest looked up from reference TRBV7-9 and TRBJ2-3): DTGVSQNPRHKITKRGQNVTFRCDPISEHNRLYWYRQTLGQGPEFLTYFQNEAQLEKSRLLSDRFSAERPKGSFSTLEIQRTEQGDSAMYLCASSPPTGPDTQYFGPGTRLTVL.